The clone carrying this T cell receptor beta chain was found a few times. What it binds is not known. These data come from a study of response to subunit inactivated influenza vaccine. Notes on the study in general: It was the authors' suggestion that each seasonal influenza vaccination recruits few new T cells.

V was trimmed by 0 bases and J by 2 bases, leaving 11 bases between them. Germline V gives CDR1 DFQATT, CDR2 SNEGSKA (reference sequence). This CDR3 region has 14 residues. MiXCR, applied by TCRdb to the RT-PCR reads, yields one record per CDR3 protein. The data show around 570,000 distinct CDR3 sequences, approximately 7.1% seen once. The sequences come from PBMCs from blood, collected about 24 months after vaccination. The rearrangement joins TRBV20-1 to TRBJ2-7; D is possibly TRBD1 (6 bases). The TCR was taken from a man aged 50 to 69 who received an inactivated influenza vaccine. CDR3 loop: CSARDWAGAYEQYF. Written as DNA, the CDR3 is TGCAGTGCTAGAGACTGGGCAGGGGCCTACGAGCAGTACTTC.